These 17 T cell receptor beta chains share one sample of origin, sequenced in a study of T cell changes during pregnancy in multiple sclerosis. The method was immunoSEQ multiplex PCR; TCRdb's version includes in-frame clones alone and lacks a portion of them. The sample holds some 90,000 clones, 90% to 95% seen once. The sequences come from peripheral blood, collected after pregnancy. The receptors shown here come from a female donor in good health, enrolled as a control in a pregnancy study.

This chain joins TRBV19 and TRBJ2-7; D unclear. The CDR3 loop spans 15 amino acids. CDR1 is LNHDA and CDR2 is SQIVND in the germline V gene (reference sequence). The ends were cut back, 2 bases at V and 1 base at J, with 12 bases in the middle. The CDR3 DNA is TGTGCCAGTAGTATATATGGTGGCGGATCCTACGAGCAGTACTTC. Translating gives CASSIYGGGSYEQYF.

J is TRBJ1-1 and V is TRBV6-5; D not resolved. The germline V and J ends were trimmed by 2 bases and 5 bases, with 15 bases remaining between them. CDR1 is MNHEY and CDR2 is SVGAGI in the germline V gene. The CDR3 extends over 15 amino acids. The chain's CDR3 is CASSYEGSAGTEAFF. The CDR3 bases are TGTGCCAGCAGTTACGAAGGCAGCGCGGGGACTGAAGCTTTCTTT.

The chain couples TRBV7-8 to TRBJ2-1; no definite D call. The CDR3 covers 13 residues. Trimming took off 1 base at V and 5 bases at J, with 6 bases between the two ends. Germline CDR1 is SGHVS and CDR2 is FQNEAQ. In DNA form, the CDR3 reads TGTGCCAGCAGCTTAGGGCGGCACAATGAGCAGTTCTTC. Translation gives CASSLGRHNEQFF.

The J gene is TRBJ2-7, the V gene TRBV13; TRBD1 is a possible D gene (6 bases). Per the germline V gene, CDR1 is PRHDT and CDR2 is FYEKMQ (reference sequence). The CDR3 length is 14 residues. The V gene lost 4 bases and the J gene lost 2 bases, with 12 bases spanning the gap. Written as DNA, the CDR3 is TGTGCCAGCAGCTCCCGGGACAAAACCTACGAGCAGTACTTC. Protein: CASSSRDKTYEQYF.

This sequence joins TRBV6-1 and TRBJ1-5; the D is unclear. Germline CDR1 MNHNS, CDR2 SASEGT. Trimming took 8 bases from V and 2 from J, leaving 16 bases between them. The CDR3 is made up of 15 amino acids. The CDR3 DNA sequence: TGTGCCAGCGTTTCAGGCTTAATTGGCAATCAGCCCCAGCATTTT. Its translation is CASVSGLIGNQPQHF.

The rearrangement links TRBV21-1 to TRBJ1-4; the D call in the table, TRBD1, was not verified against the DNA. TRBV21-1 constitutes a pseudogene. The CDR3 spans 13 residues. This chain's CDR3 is CASSLLTVLELFF. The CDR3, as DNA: TGTGCCAGCAGCCTCCTGACAGTTTTGGAACTGTTTTTT.

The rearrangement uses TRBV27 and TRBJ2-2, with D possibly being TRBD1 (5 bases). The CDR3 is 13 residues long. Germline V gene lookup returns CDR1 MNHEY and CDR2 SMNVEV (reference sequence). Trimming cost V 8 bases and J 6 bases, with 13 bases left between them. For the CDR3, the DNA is TGTGCCAGCTGGGGCCGGCACCCCGGGGAGCTGTTTTTT. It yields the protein CASWGRHPGELFF.

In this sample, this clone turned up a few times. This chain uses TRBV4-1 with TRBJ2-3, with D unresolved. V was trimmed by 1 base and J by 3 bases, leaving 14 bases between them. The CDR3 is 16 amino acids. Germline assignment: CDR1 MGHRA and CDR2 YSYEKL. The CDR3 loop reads CASSQAEQPRTDTQYF. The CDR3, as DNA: TGCGCCAGCAGCCAAGCAGAACAGCCTCGGACAGATACGCAGTATTTT.

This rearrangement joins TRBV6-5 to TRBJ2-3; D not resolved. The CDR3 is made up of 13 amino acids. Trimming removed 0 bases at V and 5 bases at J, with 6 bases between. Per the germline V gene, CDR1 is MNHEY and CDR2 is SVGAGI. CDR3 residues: CASSYSVRDTQYF. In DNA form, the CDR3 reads TGTGCCAGCAGTTACTCAGTCAGAGATACGCAGTATTTT.

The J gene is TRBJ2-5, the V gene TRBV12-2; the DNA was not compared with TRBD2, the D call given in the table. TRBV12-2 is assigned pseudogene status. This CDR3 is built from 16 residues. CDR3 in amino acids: CASRLGLRGEGETQYF. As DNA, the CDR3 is TGTGCAAGTCGCTTAGGCTTGCGGGGGGAGGGAGAGACCCAGTACTTC.

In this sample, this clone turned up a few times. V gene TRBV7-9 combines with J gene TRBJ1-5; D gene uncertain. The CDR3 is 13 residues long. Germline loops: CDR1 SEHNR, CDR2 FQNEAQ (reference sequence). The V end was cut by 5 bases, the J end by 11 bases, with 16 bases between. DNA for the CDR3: TGTGCCAGCAGCGAGGACGGAGTCGGGACCCAGCATTTT. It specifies CASSEDGVGTQHF.

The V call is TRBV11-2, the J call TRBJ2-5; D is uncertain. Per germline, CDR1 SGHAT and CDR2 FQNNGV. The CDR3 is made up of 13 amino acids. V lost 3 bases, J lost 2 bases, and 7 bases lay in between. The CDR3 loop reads CASSFEVQETQYF. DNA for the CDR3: TGTGCCAGCAGCTTCGAGGTTCAAGAGACCCAGTACTTC.

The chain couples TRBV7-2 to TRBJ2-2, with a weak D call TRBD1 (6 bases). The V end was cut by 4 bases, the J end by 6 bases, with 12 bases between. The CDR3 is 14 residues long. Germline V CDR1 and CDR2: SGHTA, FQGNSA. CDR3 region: CASSSKRGSGELFF. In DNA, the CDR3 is TGTGCCAGCAGCTCCAAAAGGGGGTCCGGGGAGCTGTTTTTT.

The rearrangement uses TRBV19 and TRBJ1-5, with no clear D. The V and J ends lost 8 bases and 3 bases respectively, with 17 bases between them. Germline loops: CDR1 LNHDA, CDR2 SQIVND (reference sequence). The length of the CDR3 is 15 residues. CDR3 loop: CASGSGVDLNQPQHF. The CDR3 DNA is TGTGCCAGTGGGAGTGGGGTGGATCTCAATCAGCCCCAGCATTTT.

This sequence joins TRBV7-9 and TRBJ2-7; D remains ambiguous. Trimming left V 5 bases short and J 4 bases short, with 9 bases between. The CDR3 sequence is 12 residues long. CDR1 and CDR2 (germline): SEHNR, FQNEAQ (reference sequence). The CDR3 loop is CASSNDGYEQYF. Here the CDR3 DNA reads TGTGCCAGCAGCAACGACGGGTACGAGCAGTACTTC.

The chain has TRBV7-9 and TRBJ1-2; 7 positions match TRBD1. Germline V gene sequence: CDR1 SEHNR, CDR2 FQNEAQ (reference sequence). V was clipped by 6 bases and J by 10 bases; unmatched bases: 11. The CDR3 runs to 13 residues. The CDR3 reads CASRSGTALTYTF. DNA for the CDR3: TGTGCCAGCAGATCCGGGACAGCCTTAACCTACACCTTC.

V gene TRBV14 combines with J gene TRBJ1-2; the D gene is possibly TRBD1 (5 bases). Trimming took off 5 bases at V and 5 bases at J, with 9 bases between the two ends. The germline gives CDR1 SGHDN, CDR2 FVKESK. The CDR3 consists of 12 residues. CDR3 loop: CASSSQGYGYTF. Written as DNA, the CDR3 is TGTGCCAGCAGCTCTCAGGGTTATGGCTACACCTTC. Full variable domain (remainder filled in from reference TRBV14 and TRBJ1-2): EAGVTQFPSHSVIEKGQTVTLRCDPISGHDNLYWYRRVMGKEIKFLLHFVKESKQDESGMPNNRFLAERTGGTYSTLKVQPAELEDSGVYFCASSSQGYGYTFGSGTRLTVV.